What follows are 4 T cell receptor beta chains derived from one specimen sequenced in a study of blood T cell repertoires in COVID-19. Profiled with immunoSEQ multiplex PCR; TCRdb holds only in-frame clones, not every one. The data hold roughly 170,000 clones, with around 73% observed a single time. The sample consisted of PBMCs or T cells enriched from blood (not recorded which). The receptors shown here come from a woman in her forties or fifties who had recovered from COVID-19.

The sample holds one count of this clone. V is TRBV18 and J is TRBJ2-6, with D perhaps matching TRBD1 (5 bases). Trimming left V 7 bases short and J 0 bases short, with 19 bases between. The germline gives CDR1 KGHSH, CDR2 LQKENI. The CDR3 consists of 18 residues. Here the CDR3 reads CASFGMVGQYSGANVLTF. CDR3 in DNA: TGTGCCAGCTTCGGTATGGTGGGGCAATACTCTGGGGCCAACGTCCTGACTTTC.

Concerning this clone: The junction departs from the called germline gene at one end, perhaps through a read error. The chain recombines TRBV7-3 with TRBJ2-1, with D possibly matching TRBD2 (6 bases). Germline V CDR1 and CDR2: SGHTA, FQGTGA. The CDR3 covers 13 residues. As DNA, the CDR3 is TGTGCCAGCAGCTTACCGATGGGGACTGAGGAGTTCTTC. This encodes CASSLPMGTEEFF. Together with reference TRBV7-3 and TRBJ2-1, the CDR3 gives the full variable domain: GAGVSQTPSNKVTEKGKYVELRCDPISGHTALYWYRQSLGQGPEFLIYFQGTGAADDSGLPNDRFFAVRPEGSVSTLKIQRTERGDSAVYLCASSLPMGTEEFFGPGTRLTVL.

The rearrangement uses TRBV5-1 and TRBJ2-1; unclear D gene. V lost 1 base and J 1 base, leaving 9 bases between the germline ends. The germline V gene has CDR1 SGHRS and CDR2 YFSETQ. The CDR3 length is 15 residues. CDR3 DNA sequence: TGCGCCAGCAGCTTGCAGCGCCCTTCCTACAATGAGCAGTTCTTC. Protein sequence: CASSLQRPSYNEQFF.

This clone was found once. The rearrangement uses TRBV20-1 and TRBJ2-3, with D possibly TRBD2 on 6 matching bases. The V gene lost 6 bases and the J gene lost 3 bases, with 7 bases spanning the gap. The germline gives CDR1 DFQATT, CDR2 SNEGSKA (reference sequence). The CDR3 loop spans 11 amino acids. The CDR3 DNA reads as TGCAGTGCGGGGGGTACAGATACGCAGTATTTT. Encoded protein: CSAGGTDTQYF.